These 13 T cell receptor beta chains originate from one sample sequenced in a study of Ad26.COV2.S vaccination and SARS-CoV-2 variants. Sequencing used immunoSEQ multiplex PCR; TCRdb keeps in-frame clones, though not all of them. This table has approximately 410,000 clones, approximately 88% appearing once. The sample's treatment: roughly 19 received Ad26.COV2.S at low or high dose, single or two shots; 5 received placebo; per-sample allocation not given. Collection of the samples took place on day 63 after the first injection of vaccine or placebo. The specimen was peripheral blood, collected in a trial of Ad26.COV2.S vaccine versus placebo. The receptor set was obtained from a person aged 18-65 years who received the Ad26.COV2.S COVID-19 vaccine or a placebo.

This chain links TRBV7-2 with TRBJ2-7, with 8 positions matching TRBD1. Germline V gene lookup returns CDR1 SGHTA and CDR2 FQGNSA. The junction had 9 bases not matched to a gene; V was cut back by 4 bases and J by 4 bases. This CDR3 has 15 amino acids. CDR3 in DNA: TGTGCCAGCAGCTATTCCTCGGGACAGGCATACGAGCAGTACTTC. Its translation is CASSYSSGQAYEQYF.

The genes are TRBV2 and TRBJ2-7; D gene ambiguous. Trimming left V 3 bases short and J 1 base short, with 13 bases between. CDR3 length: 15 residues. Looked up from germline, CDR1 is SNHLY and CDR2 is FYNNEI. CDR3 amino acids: CASSDHPPGSYEQYF. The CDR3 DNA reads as TGTGCCAGCAGTGATCACCCCCCGGGTTCCTACGAGCAGTACTTC.

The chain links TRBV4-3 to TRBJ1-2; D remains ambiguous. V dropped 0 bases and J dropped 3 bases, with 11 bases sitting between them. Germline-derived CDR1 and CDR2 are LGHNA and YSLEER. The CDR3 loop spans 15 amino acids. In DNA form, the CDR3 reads TGCGCCAGCAGCCAAGAAAGGACTGACCACTATGGCTACACCTTC. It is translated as CASSQERTDHYGYTF.

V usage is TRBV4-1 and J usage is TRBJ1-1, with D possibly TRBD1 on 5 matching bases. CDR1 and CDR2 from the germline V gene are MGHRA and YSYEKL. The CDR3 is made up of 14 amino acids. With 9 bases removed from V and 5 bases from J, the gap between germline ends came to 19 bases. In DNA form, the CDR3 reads TGCGCCAGTCAGGGACCTCTAAGAAATACTGAAGCTTTCTTT. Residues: CASQGPLRNTEAFF.

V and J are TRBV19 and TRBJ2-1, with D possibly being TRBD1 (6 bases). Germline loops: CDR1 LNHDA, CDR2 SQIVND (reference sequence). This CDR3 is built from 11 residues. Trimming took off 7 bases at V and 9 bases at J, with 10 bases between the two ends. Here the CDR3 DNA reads TGTGCCAGTACCAGGGGTAGTGAGCAGTTCTTC. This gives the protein CASTRGSEQFF.

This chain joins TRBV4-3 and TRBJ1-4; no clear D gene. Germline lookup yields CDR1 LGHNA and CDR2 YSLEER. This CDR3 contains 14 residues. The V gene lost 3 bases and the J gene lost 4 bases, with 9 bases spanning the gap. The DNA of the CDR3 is TGCGCCAGCAGCCAGGCCAGCTTTAATGAAAAACTGTTTTTT. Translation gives CASSQASFNEKLFF.

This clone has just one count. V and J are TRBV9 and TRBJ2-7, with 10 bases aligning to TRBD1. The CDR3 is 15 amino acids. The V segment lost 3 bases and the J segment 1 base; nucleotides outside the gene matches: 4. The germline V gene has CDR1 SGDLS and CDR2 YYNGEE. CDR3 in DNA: TGTGCCAGCAGCGCCAGGGACAGGGGTTCCTACGAGCAGTACTTC. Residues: CASSARDRGSYEQYF.

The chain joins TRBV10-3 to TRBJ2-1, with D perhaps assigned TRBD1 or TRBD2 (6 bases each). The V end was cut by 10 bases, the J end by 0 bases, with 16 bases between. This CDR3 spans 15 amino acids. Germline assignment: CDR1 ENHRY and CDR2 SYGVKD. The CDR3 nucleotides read TGTGCCACTTACGGGGGCCAGCACTCCTACAATGAGCAGTTCTTC. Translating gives CATYGGQHSYNEQFF.

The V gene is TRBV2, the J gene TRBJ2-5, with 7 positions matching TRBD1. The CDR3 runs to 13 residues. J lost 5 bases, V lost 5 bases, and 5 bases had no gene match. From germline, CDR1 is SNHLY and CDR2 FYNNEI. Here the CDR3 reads CASSLTGHETQYF. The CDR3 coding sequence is TGTGCCAGCAGTTTGACAGGGCACGAGACCCAGTACTTC.

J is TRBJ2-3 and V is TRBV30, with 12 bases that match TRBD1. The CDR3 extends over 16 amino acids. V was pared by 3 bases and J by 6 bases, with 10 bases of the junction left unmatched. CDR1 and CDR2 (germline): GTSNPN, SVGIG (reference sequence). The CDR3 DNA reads TGTGCCTGGAGACTACCGGGACAGGGGGCCGTGGATACGCAGTATTTT. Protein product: CAWRLPGQGAVDTQYF.

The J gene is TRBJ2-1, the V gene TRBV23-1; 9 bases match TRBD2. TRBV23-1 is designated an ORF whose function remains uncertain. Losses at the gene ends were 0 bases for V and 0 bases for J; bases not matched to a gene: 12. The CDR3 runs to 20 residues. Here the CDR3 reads CASSQSQRGVPASSYNEQFF. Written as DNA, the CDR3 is TGCGCCAGCAGTCAATCGCAGCGGGGGGTACCTGCGAGCTCCTACAATGAGCAGTTCTTC.

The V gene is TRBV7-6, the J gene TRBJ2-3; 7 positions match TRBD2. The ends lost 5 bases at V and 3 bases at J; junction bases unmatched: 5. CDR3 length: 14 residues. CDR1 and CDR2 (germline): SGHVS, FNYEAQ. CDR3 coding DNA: TGTGCCAGCAGCCTCTCTAGCGGAACAGATACGCAGTATTTT. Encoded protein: CASSLSSGTDTQYF.

The CDR3 sequence is CASSEFNFRTGQGEQYF. In DNA, the CDR3 is TGTGCCAGCAGTGAATTCAACTTTAGGACGGGGCAGGGAGAGCAGTACTTC. The chain links TRBV6-1 to TRBJ2-7; TRBD1 or TRBD2 may be the D gene (5 bases each). The CDR3 loop spans 17 amino acids. From germline, CDR1 is MNHNS and CDR2 SASEGT. V was shortened by 2 bases and J by 7 bases, with 24 bases between the two germline ends.